The 10 T cell receptor beta chains in this list originate from one sample, sequenced in a study of long-term antiretroviral therapy in people with HIV. Version v3.0 of the immunoSEQ assay ran at survey level. Sequencing was performed with immunoSEQ multiplex PCR; in TCRdb, only in-frame clones are kept and a portion is missing. The profile covers about 18,000 clones, with roughly 89% appearing a single time and roughly a tenth taken by the ten largest. The sequencing here drew on unsorted PBMCs, taken 3 years after starting antiretroviral therapy. These receptors came from a man aged 45-65 years with HIV.

CDR3: CASSESRQGAYLGGYTF. The CDR3 DNA follows: TGCGCCAGCAGTGAGTCAAGACAGGGGGCCTATCTTGGAGGCTACACCTTC. V usage is TRBV10-2 and J usage is TRBJ1-2; 10 nucleotides align to TRBD1. Looked up from germline, CDR1 is WSHSY and CDR2 is SAAADI. The V gene end was trimmed by 0 bases and the J gene end by 8 bases; junction bases not matched to a gene: 12. The CDR3 covers 17 residues.

The chain uses TRBV4-3 and TRBJ1-2; D is perhaps TRBD1 (6 bases). CDR3 length: 15 amino acids. V dropped 1 base and J dropped 8 bases, with 17 bases sitting between them. CDR1 and CDR2 from the germline V gene are LGHNA and YSLEER. CDR3 region: CASSQGGLDSRGYTF. CDR3 sequence (DNA): TGCGCCAGCAGCCAAGGTGGGCTGGACAGTCGGGGCTACACCTTC.

This clone was detected a few times. V gene TRBV2 combines with J gene TRBJ2-1; TRBD2 aligns across 11 bases. From germline, CDR1 is SNHLY and CDR2 FYNNEI. Losses at the gene ends were 6 bases for V and 8 bases for J; bases not matched to a gene: 9. The CDR3 is made up of 15 amino acids. CDR3 nucleotides: TGTGCCAGCAGCGCGAGTAGCGGGGGGGCCTATGAGCAGTTCTTC. Translating gives CASSASSGGAYEQFF.

This clone was recorded a few times. This chain's CDR3 is CASSLDRVDTQYF. The CDR3 DNA sequence: TGCGCCAGCAGCCTAGACAGGGTAGATACGCAGTATTTT. V is TRBV4-3 and J is TRBJ2-3, with TRBD1 matching 7 bases. V lost 4 bases to trimming and J lost 5 bases; unmatched junction nucleotides: 3. Germline values: CDR1 LGHNA, CDR2 YSLEER. The CDR3 totals 13 residues.

The rearrangement uses TRBV2 and TRBJ1-4; TRBD1 aligns across 8 bases. Germline assignment: CDR1 SNHLY and CDR2 FYNNEI. The CDR3 is 17 residues long. Losses at the gene ends were 4 bases for V and 8 bases for J; bases not matched to a gene: 15. The CDR3 reads CASSANAPTGAHEKLFF. The DNA for the CDR3 is TGTGCCAGCAGTGCTAACGCTCCGACAGGGGCACACGAAAAACTGTTTTTT.

The rearrangement joins TRBV27 to TRBJ2-3; D not resolved. This CDR3 has 15 amino acids. Germline CDR1 reads MNHEY; CDR2 reads SMNVEV (reference sequence). Trimming shortened V by 1 base and J by 1 base, and 9 bases separated the two germline ends. This chain's CDR3 is CASSLYQAGTDTQYF. CDR3 bases: TGTGCCAGCAGTTTATACCAGGCCGGCACAGATACGCAGTATTTT.

The genes are TRBV6-5 and TRBJ2-3; tentatively, D is TRBD1 or TRBD2 (5 bases each). From germline, CDR1 is MNHEY and CDR2 SVGAGI. CDR3 size: 16 residues. The germline V and J ends were trimmed by 2 bases and 1 base, with 13 bases remaining between them. This chain's CDR3 is CASSYEGQFRTDTQYF. The CDR3 DNA follows: TGTGCCAGCAGTTACGAGGGGCAGTTTCGCACAGATACGCAGTATTTT.

The chain carries TRBV4-1 and TRBJ1-5; D is unclear. Germline lookup yields CDR1 MGHRA and CDR2 YSYEKL. This CDR3 is 15 amino acids long. V was pared by 0 bases and J by 3 bases, with 9 bases between. CDR3 sequence (DNA): TGCGCCAGCAGCCAAGAAAGGCAGGACAATCAGCCCCAGCATTTT. Translation: CASSQERQDNQPQHF.

J is TRBJ1-3 and V is TRBV11-2, with D uncertain. The ends were cut back, 0 bases at V and 0 bases at J, with 9 bases in the middle. Germline CDR1 and CDR2: SGHAT and FQNNGV. The CDR3 runs 16 residues. The CDR3 nucleotides read TGTGCCAGCAGCTTAGATCCGGAAAGCTCTGGAAACACCATATATTTT. Amino acid sequence: CASSLDPESSGNTIYF.

This chain links TRBV29-1 with TRBJ2-3; possible D gene TRBD2, 6 bases. CDR1 and CDR2 (germline): SQVTM, ANQGSEA. The V gene lost 4 bases and the J gene lost 6 bases, with 14 bases spanning the gap. CDR3 length: 13 amino acids. The CDR3 sequence: CSVVKRAADTQYF. For the CDR3, the DNA is TGCAGCGTTGTCAAGCGGGCGGCTGATACGCAGTATTTT.